This T cell receptor (beta chain) was recorded in a study of T cells in Graves' hyperthyroidism and ophthalmopathy. Researchers amplified the TCR beta CDR3 regions from RNA transcripts. HTBI primers were employed in a first-round RT-PCR of the TCR CDR3. TCRdb re-analysed the multiplex PCR reads in MiXCR, keeping a single row per CDR3 protein. The sample carries more than 350,000 distinct CDR3 sequences, 15% to 20% recorded once. CDR3 length: 18 amino acids. Germline CDR1 MNHEY, CDR2 SMNVEV (reference sequence). V lost 0 bases and J 4 bases, leaving 21 bases between the germline ends. V and J are TRBV27 and TRBJ1-1; tentatively, D is TRBD1 (6 bases). This sequence was found in a woman under 40 with Graves' hyperthyroidism that later progressed to Graves' ophthalmopathy. The source material was blood. DNA of the CDR3: TGTGCCAGCAGTTTATCGAGAGGGGGACGGGGAAAGGGCACTGAAGCTTTCTTT. Encoded protein: CASSLSRGGRGKGTEAFF.